This is a list of T cell receptor beta chains from one sample in a study of blood T cell repertoires in COVID-19. The method was immunoSEQ multiplex PCR; TCRdb's version includes in-frame clones alone and lacks a portion of them. In the table there are approximately 270,000 clones, around 93% of which are singletons. Specimen: PBMCs or T cells enriched from blood (not recorded which). The receptors derive from a human donor in a cohort exposed to, infected with or recovered from COVID-19 (not recorded which). The donor label of this sample is uncertain. The CDR3 runs from the conserved cysteine through the conserved F or W. The order of the fields is J gene, V gene, clone size, D gene, CDR3 protein, CDR3 DNA. A D gene is named only where the DNA matches it firmly. Some rows mark clone size as missing; the rest say once, few, many or name a class of expanded clone.

j_gene: TRBJ2-7
v_gene: TRBV5-1
abundance: .
d_gene: .
CDR3aa: CASSLAGQGQYF
CDR3nt: TGCGCCAGCAGCTTGGCGGGTCAAGGGCAGTACTTC

j_gene: TRBJ1-4
v_gene: TRBV19
abundance: .
d_gene: TRBD1
CDR3aa: CASTPGGGEKLFF
CDR3nt: TGTGCCAGTACTCCAGGGGGCGGTGAAAAACTGTTTTTT

j_gene: TRBJ1-1
v_gene: TRBV19
abundance: .
d_gene: .
CDR3aa: CASSLVGTPTEAFF
CDR3nt: TGTGCCAGTAGTTTGGTGGGGACACCGACTGAAGCTTTCTTT

j_gene: TRBJ1-1
v_gene: TRBV11-2
abundance: .
d_gene: .
CDR3aa: CASSLILNTEAFF
CDR3nt: TGTGCCAGCAGCTTAATACTAAACACTGAAGCTTTCTTT

j_gene: TRBJ1-5
v_gene: TRBV3-1/TRBV3-2
abundance: .
d_gene: TRBD1
CDR3aa: CASSIWTGGSYQPQHF
CDR3nt: TGTGCCAGCAGCATCTGGACAGGGGGCAGTTATCAGCCCCAGCATTTT

j_gene: TRBJ1-1
v_gene: TRBV7-2
abundance: .
d_gene: .
CDR3aa: CASSPGTRAPEAFF
CDR3nt: TGTGCCAGCAGCCCTGGAACCAGGGCCCCTGAAGCTTTCTTT

j_gene: TRBJ1-2
v_gene: TRBV27
abundance: once
d_gene: TRBD1
CDR3aa: CASRRTGVDYGYTF
CDR3nt: TGTGCCAGCAGGCGGACAGGGGTAGACTATGGCTACACCTTC

j_gene: TRBJ2-1
v_gene: TRBV5-6
abundance: .
d_gene: TRBD1
CDR3aa: CASSGTGNYNEQFF
CDR3nt: TGTGCCAGCAGCGGGACAGGGAACTACAATGAGCAGTTCTTC

j_gene: TRBJ1-3
v_gene: TRBV25-1
abundance: .
d_gene: .
CDR3aa: CASSESVGNTIYF
CDR3nt: TGTGCCAGCAGTGAGTCGGTCGGGAACACCATATATTTT

j_gene: TRBJ2-7
v_gene: TRBV2
abundance: .
d_gene: TRBD1
CDR3aa: CASGGQGFSYEQYF
CDR3nt: TGTGCCAGCGGGGGACAGGGTTTTTCCTACGAGCAGTACTTC

j_gene: TRBJ1-1
v_gene: TRBV5-6
abundance: .
d_gene: .
CDR3aa: CASSFLEGEAFF
CDR3nt: TGTGCCAGCAGCTTCTTGGAGGGTGAAGCTTTCTTT

j_gene: TRBJ2-7
v_gene: TRBV6-5
abundance: .
d_gene: TRBD2
CDR3aa: CASSYSGGGSYEQYF
CDR3nt: TGTGCCAGCAGTTACTCGGGCGGGGGATCCTACGAGCAGTACTTC

j_gene: TRBJ2-7
v_gene: TRBV6-5
abundance: few
d_gene: .
CDR3aa: CASSSLQSPQRNEQYF
CDR3nt: TGTGCCAGCAGTTCACTTCAATCCCCTCAGCGAAACGAGCAGTACTTC

j_gene: TRBJ1-4
v_gene: TRBV30
abundance: .
d_gene: TRBD1
CDR3aa: CACSGTGTGKLFF
CDR3nt: TGTGCCTGTTCCGGGACAGGGACGGGAAAACTGTTTTTT

j_gene: TRBJ2-2
v_gene: TRBV4-3
abundance: .
d_gene: TRBD2
CDR3aa: CASSQEVAGANTGELFF
CDR3nt: TGCGCCAGCAGCCAAGAGGTGGCGGGGGCGAACACCGGGGAGCTGTTTTTT

j_gene: TRBJ2-2
v_gene: TRBV3-1/TRBV3-2
abundance: .
d_gene: TRBD1
CDR3aa: CASSQGQGSTGELFF
CDR3nt: TGTGCCAGCAGCCAAGGACAGGGGTCTACCGGGGAGCTGTTTTTT

j_gene: TRBJ1-1
v_gene: TRBV4-1
abundance: .
d_gene: TRBD1
CDR3aa: CASSPPDRVKLGTEAFF
CDR3nt: TGCGCCAGCAGCCCGCCGGACAGGGTGAAACTCGGGACTGAAGCTTTCTTT

j_gene: TRBJ1-5
v_gene: TRBV28
abundance: .
d_gene: .
CDR3aa: CASTFIENQPQHF
CDR3nt: TGTGCCAGCACTTTCATTGAGAATCAGCCCCAGCATTTT

j_gene: TRBJ2-2
v_gene: TRBV7-6
abundance: .
d_gene: .
CDR3aa: CAGGPGNYHGELFF
CDR3nt: TGTGCCGGTGGCCCAGGGAACTATCACGGGGAGCTGTTTTTT

j_gene: TRBJ2-3
v_gene: TRBV7-9
abundance: .
d_gene: TRBD2
CDR3aa: CASSPSRTSGGTDTQYF
CDR3nt: TGTGCCAGCAGCCCCTCCCGGACTAGCGGGGGCACAGATACGCAGTATTTT

j_gene: TRBJ1-1
v_gene: TRBV19
abundance: .
d_gene: .
CDR3aa: CASIQGGNTEAFF
CDR3nt: TGTGCCAGTATCCAGGGCGGTAACACTGAAGCTTTCTTT

j_gene: TRBJ1-4
v_gene: TRBV19
abundance: .
d_gene: .
CDR3aa: CASSIDRVGAANEKLFF
CDR3nt: TGTGCCAGTAGTATAGATCGTGTGGGGGCGGCTAATGAAAAACTGTTTTTT

j_gene: TRBJ1-4
v_gene: TRBV7-2
abundance: .
d_gene: .
CDR3aa: CASSLVSGDNEKLFF
CDR3nt: TGTGCCAGCAGCTTAGTATCGGGGGATAATGAAAAACTGTTTTTT